One sample yielded the 32 T cell receptor beta chains listed below, sequenced in a study of cytomegalovirus exposure and HLA in healthy donors. Primers: 60 Vbeta forward and 13 Jbeta reverse. Generated by immunoSEQ multiplex PCR, the TCRdb table keeps only in-frame clones and is missing some. The table shows some 150,000 clones, with 75% to 80% occurring only once. The sequencing input was PBMCs. Receptors were obtained from a middle-aged man in good health and CMV-seropositive.

The chain couples TRBV2 to TRBJ1-1; 9 bases fit TRBD1. V shed 8 bases, J shed 4 bases, and the junction held 8 bases outside the gene matches. The CDR3 sequence is 14 residues long. Germline CDR1 reads SNHLY; CDR2 reads FYNNEI. The CDR3 DNA is TGTGCCAGCGGAATCGACAGGGGGAGCACTGAAGCTTTCTTT. Its translation is CASGIDRGSTEAFF.

V gene TRBV19 combines with J gene TRBJ2-2, with D tentatively TRBD2 (5 bases). This CDR3 comprises 15 residues. Trimming pared 7 bases from V and 4 bases from J, leaving 16 bases between. Germline loops: CDR1 LNHDA, CDR2 SQIVND (reference sequence). The CDR3: CASNWQHRGTGELFF. The DNA of the CDR3 is TGTGCCAGTAACTGGCAACACCGGGGCACCGGGGAGCTGTTTTTT.

The chain employs TRBV28 and TRBJ2-7, with 7 bases matching TRBD1. Trimming at V came to 4 bases and at J to 4 bases, leaving 10 bases not matched to a gene. This CDR3 is 15 amino acids long. The germline CDR1 and CDR2 sequences are MDHEN and SYDVKM. This CDR3 is CASSSLGTEFYEQYF. The DNA for the CDR3 is TGTGCCAGCAGTTCCCTAGGGACAGAGTTTTACGAGCAGTACTTC.

The chain combines TRBV27 with TRBJ2-3, with 10 bases fitting TRBD2. CDR1 MNHEY and CDR2 SMNVEV come from the germline V gene (reference sequence). The J segment lost 8 bases and the V segment lost 2 bases, leaving 7 bases of the junction unmatched. This CDR3 has 15 amino acids. The DNA of the CDR3 is TGTGCCAGCAGTTTAAGCGGGAGGGCCCCGGGTACGCAGTATTTT. Translated, it gives CASSLSGRAPGTQYF.

The chain is built from TRBV28 and TRBJ2-1; TRBD1 matches at 9 bases. The ends lost 6 bases at V and 0 bases at J; junction bases unmatched: 9. This CDR3 has 17 amino acids. CDR1 is MDHEN, CDR2 SYDVKM, per germline. The chain's CDR3 is CASRTGGSVSSYNEQFF. The CDR3 nucleotides are TGTGCCAGCAGGACAGGGGGATCGGTTAGCTCCTACAATGAGCAGTTCTTC.

The genes are TRBV10-3 and TRBJ1-2; D remains ambiguous. The V gene lost 10 bases and the J gene lost 3 bases, with 18 bases spanning the gap. Germline V CDR1 and CDR2: ENHRY, SYGVKD. The CDR3 sequence is 14 residues long. CDR3 amino acids: CATQPLGSDYGYTF. The CDR3 bases are TGTGCCACTCAACCGCTAGGGAGTGACTATGGCTACACCTTC.

The rearrangement uses TRBV5-6 and TRBJ2-3, with TRBD1 as a possible D gene (6 bases). CDR3 length: 14 amino acids. Trimming took off 1 base at V and 2 bases at J, with 8 bases between the two ends. Germline CDR1 SGHDT, CDR2 YYEEEE. CDR3 in amino acids: CASSLQGPTDTQYF. Here the CDR3 DNA reads TGTGCCAGCAGCTTGCAGGGGCCCACAGATACGCAGTATTTT.

The rearrangement links TRBV10-3 to TRBJ2-7; TRBD1 agrees at 7 bases. J gave up 6 bases and V 2 bases, and 7 bases lay outside the gene matches. The CDR3 runs 14 residues. The germline CDR1 and CDR2 sequences are ENHRY and SYGVKD. CDR3 sequence reads: CAISEDRVVFEQYF. CDR3 sequence (DNA): TGTGCCATCAGTGAGGACAGGGTGGTTTTCGAGCAGTACTTC.

This clone was detected a few times. The chain joins TRBV19 to TRBJ2-1, with TRBD1 matching over 10 bases. The CDR3 is 15 amino acids. CDR1 and CDR2 (germline): LNHDA, SQIVND (reference sequence). V gave up 5 bases and J gave up 10 bases; unmatched junction bases: 11. CDR3 in amino acids: CASSDPGQGFREQFF. CDR3 sequence (DNA): TGTGCCAGTAGTGACCCGGGACAGGGGTTCCGGGAGCAGTTCTTC.

This clone has only one observation. The J gene is TRBJ1-5, the V gene TRBV30, with TRBD1 matching 9 bases. The CDR3 loop spans 17 amino acids. Trimming cost V 2 bases and J 1 base; bases outside gene matches: 9. Germline V CDR1 and CDR2: GTSNPN, SVGIG (reference sequence). CDR3 nucleotides: TGTGCCTGGAGTACTACAGGGGGCGGGGGGAGCAATCAGCCCCAGCATTTT. Translated: CAWSTTGGGGSNQPQHF.

Only a few counts were recorded for this clone. This chain links TRBV28 with TRBJ1-3; D is uncertain. Germline loops: CDR1 MDHEN, CDR2 SYDVKM. The germline V and J ends were trimmed by 3 bases and 0 bases, with 3 bases remaining between them. The CDR3 is 13 residues long. The CDR3 DNA reads as TGTGCCAGCAGTTTGAGCTCTGGAAACACCATATATTTT. The encoded protein is CASSLSSGNTIYF. The entire variable domain, with the rest obtained from reference TRBV28 and TRBJ1-3, is as follows: DVKVTQSSRYLVKRTGEKVFLECVQDMDHENMFWYRQDPGLGLRLIYFSYDVKMKEKGDIPEGYSVSREKKERFSLILESASTNQTSMYLCASSLSSGNTIYFGEGSWLTVV.

This clone was detected only a few times. The chain joins TRBV6-6 to TRBJ2-7; unclear D gene. The CDR3 sequence is 13 residues long. CDR1 and CDR2 from the germline V gene are MNHNY and SVGAGI (reference sequence). V gave up 2 bases and J gave up 1 base, with 6 bases separating them. This chain's CDR3 is CASSYPGSYEQYF. The CDR3 DNA reads TGTGCCAGCAGTTACCCAGGTTCCTACGAGCAGTACTTC.

This sequence joins TRBV21-1 and TRBJ2-7; TRBD2 is the table's D call and was not checked against the DNA. TRBV21-1 is a documented pseudogene. This CDR3 has 14 amino acids. The CDR3 protein is CASSKVAGSDEQYF. The CDR3 region has the DNA TGTGCCAGCAGCAAAGTAGCGGGAAGCGACGAGCAGTACTTC.

This rearrangement joins TRBV7-6 to TRBJ2-7; TRBD2 matches at 12 bases. Germline V gives CDR1 SGHVS, CDR2 FNYEAQ. Unmatched junction bases numbered 6, after V lost 3 bases and J lost 3 bases. The CDR3 length is 16 residues. The CDR3 DNA follows: TGTGCCAGCAGCTTGACTAGCGGGAGCCAACACTACGAGCAGTACTTC. This gives the protein CASSLTSGSQHYEQYF.

The chain uses TRBV29-1 and TRBJ1-1, with TRBD1 identical over 7 bases. Germline-derived CDR1 and CDR2 are SQVTM and ANQGSEA. V was clipped by 6 bases and J by 4 bases; unmatched bases: 11. The length of the CDR3 is 14 residues. DNA of the CDR3: TGCAGCGTCTGGAGGTCCCAGGGGGGCACTGAAGCTTTCTTT. Amino acid sequence: CSVWRSQGGTEAFF.

The genes are TRBV7-2 and TRBJ1-2; 11 nucleotides match TRBD1. Germline V gives CDR1 SGHTA, CDR2 FQGNSA. V lost 0 bases and J lost 7; bases outside the gene matches: 10. The CDR3 runs to 17 residues. This CDR3 is CASSLARGQGARGGYTF. The CDR3, as DNA: TGTGCCAGCAGCTTAGCGCGAGGACAGGGGGCGAGGGGTGGCTACACCTTC.

The CDR3 DNA reads TGTGCTAGTGGTCTTAGCGAAATTTACAATGAGCAGTTCTTC. This encodes CASGLSEIYNEQFF. V usage is TRBV12-5 and J usage is TRBJ2-1; possibly TRBD2 for D (5 bases). Germline V gene data show CDR1 as LGHNT and CDR2 as FRNRAP. The CDR3 covers 14 residues. The V end was cut by 5 bases, the J end by 4 bases, with 12 bases between.

The chain has TRBV9 and TRBJ2-1; 12 positions match TRBD2. Germline trimming cut 3 bases from V and 7 bases from J; bases unmatched to any gene: 5. This CDR3 region has 15 residues. CDR1 and CDR2 (germline): SGDLS, YYNGEE. The CDR3 DNA is TGTGCCAGCAGCGCCCCCGGGACTAGCGGGAATGAGCAGTTCTTC. As protein: CASSAPGTSGNEQFF.

There are a few counts of this clone. This sequence joins TRBV5-1 and TRBJ2-1; 9 nucleotides align to TRBD1. Germline CDR1 SGHRS, CDR2 YFSETQ. This CDR3 spans 14 amino acids. V lost 2 bases, J lost 4 bases, and 1 base stayed unmatched. The CDR3 protein is CASSLGQGYNEQFF. CDR3 DNA: TGCGCCAGCAGCTTAGGACAGGGGTACAATGAGCAGTTCTTC.

This chain uses TRBV27 with TRBJ1-6; no definite D call. Trimming left V 4 bases short and J 6 bases short, with 13 bases between. The germline V gene has CDR1 MNHEY and CDR2 SMNVEV (reference sequence). CDR3 length: 15 amino acids. The CDR3 sequence is CASSSLMGSNSPLHF. The CDR3 DNA is TGTGCCAGCAGTTCCTTAATGGGCAGTAATTCACCCCTCCACTTT.

The chain combines TRBV6-5 with TRBJ2-7, with D hard to call. The V end was cut by 0 bases, the J end by 5 bases, with 11 bases between. From germline, CDR1 is MNHEY and CDR2 SVGAGI. CDR3 length: 14 amino acids. Here the CDR3 DNA reads TGTGCCAGCAGTTACTCTTACTCCACGGACGAGCAGTACTTC. Encoded protein: CASSYSYSTDEQYF.

V gene TRBV7-9 combines with J gene TRBJ1-4, with a weak D call TRBD1 (6 bases). The V end was cut by 2 bases, the J end by 11 bases, with 15 bases between. CDR3 length: 14 amino acids. CDR1 and CDR2 (germline): SEHNR, FQNEAQ (reference sequence). CDR3 coding DNA: TGTGCCAGCAGCTTAAAGGGACAAGCCCGGAAACTGTTTTTT. As protein: CASSLKGQARKLFF.

This chain connects TRBV30 to TRBJ1-5, with 7 nucleotides matching TRBD1. This CDR3 is 16 amino acids long. In germline, CDR1 is GTSNPN, CDR2 SVGIG (reference sequence). The trim removed 3 bases at V and 5 bases at J, leaving 13 bases unmatched. The CDR3 reads CAWSPEGGRGHQPQHF. CDR3 nucleotides: TGTGCCTGGAGCCCTGAGGGGGGTAGGGGGCATCAGCCCCAGCATTTT.

The chain employs TRBV29-1 and TRBJ2-7, with TRBD1 matching over 8 bases. CDR1 is SQVTM and CDR2 is ANQGSEA in the germline V gene. V trimming: 6 bases; J trimming: 0 bases; junction bases outside the gene matches: 4. CDR3 length: 13 residues. The CDR3 bases are TGCAGCGTCTGGACAGGGAGCTCCTACGAGCAGTACTTC. Translation: CSVWTGSSYEQYF.

The gene calls are TRBV7-9 and TRBJ2-7; possible D gene TRBD2, 5 bases. V lost 6 bases to trimming and J lost 6 bases, with 12 bases between them. The CDR3 totals 12 residues. Germline V gene sequence: CDR1 SEHNR, CDR2 FQNEAQ (reference sequence). The CDR3 DNA follows: TGTGCCAGCAGTCCTGAGGGAAGCGAGCAGTACTTC. Translating gives CASSPEGSEQYF.

This chain uses TRBV28 with TRBJ1-2; possibly TRBD1 for D (5 bases). The CDR3 consists of 15 residues. Between the trimmed V and J ends, which lost 6 bases and 4 bases, there was a span of 18 bases. Germline values: CDR1 MDHEN, CDR2 SYDVKM. DNA of the CDR3: TGTGCCAGCAGCTCTCCTCACGGGGGGTCCTATGGCTACACCTTC. Amino acid sequence: CASSSPHGGSYGYTF.

The V gene is TRBV27, the J gene TRBJ2-2, with 7 bases that match TRBD2. The CDR3 is made up of 16 amino acids. Unmatched junction bases numbered 11, after V lost 7 bases and J lost 3 bases. Germline V CDR1 and CDR2: MNHEY, SMNVEV (reference sequence). CDR3 in DNA: TGTGCCAGCACCTTGGGCAGACTAGCAGACACCGGGGAGCTGTTTTTT. It codes for CASTLGRLADTGELFF.

V usage is TRBV2 and J usage is TRBJ2-2; 7 nucleotides match TRBD1. Germline-derived CDR1 and CDR2 are SNHLY and FYNNEI. Germline trimming cut 6 bases from V and 5 bases from J; bases unmatched to any gene: 6. The CDR3 totals 14 residues. The CDR3 sequence is CASRNRGGTGELFF. CDR3 in DNA: TGTGCCAGCAGAAACAGGGGCGGAACCGGGGAGCTGTTTTTT.

The J gene is TRBJ2-5, the V gene TRBV2; D might be TRBD1 (5 bases). The CDR3 spans 17 residues. V was clipped by 0 bases and J by 0 bases, with 14 bases between them. Germline CDR1 SNHLY, CDR2 FYNNEI. CDR3 amino acids: CASSEAHNSRDQETQYF. Written as DNA, the CDR3 is TGTGCCAGCAGTGAAGCGCATAACTCCAGGGACCAAGAGACCCAGTACTTC.

The chain couples TRBV18 to TRBJ2-3; tentative D call: TRBD2 (5 bases). The V gene lost 3 bases and the J gene lost 6 bases, with 19 bases spanning the gap. The CDR3 sequence is 16 residues long. Germline values: CDR1 KGHSH, CDR2 LQKENI. The CDR3 sequence: CASSPPVEGYWDTQYF. The CDR3 DNA is TGTGCCAGCTCACCCCCCGTCGAGGGCTATTGGGATACGCAGTATTTT.

The chain couples TRBV4-1 to TRBJ2-2; the D gene is possibly TRBD1 (5 bases). The CDR3 loop spans 16 amino acids. V gave up 1 base and J gave up 0 bases, with 9 bases separating them. Per germline, CDR1 MGHRA and CDR2 YSYEKL. The CDR3 here is CASSQAQGANTGELFF. The CDR3 DNA sequence: TGCGCCAGCAGCCAAGCGCAGGGCGCGAACACCGGGGAGCTGTTTTTT.

The chain recombines TRBV19 with TRBJ2-6, with 8 bases fitting TRBD1. The CDR3 spans 17 residues. V lost 4 bases to trimming and J lost 0 bases; unmatched junction nucleotides: 5. Looked up from germline, CDR1 is LNHDA and CDR2 is SQIVND (reference sequence). This CDR3 is CASSTQGATSGANVLTF. The CDR3, as DNA: TGTGCCAGTAGTACCCAGGGGGCCACCTCTGGGGCCAACGTCCTGACTTTC.